A selection of T cell receptor beta chains follows, all from one sample in a study of OX40 agonist ivuxolimab in advanced cancers. The repertoire was sequenced with immunoSEQ multiplex PCR; TCRdb's copy has only in-frame clones and lacks some. The sample lists tens of thousands of clones; 70% to 90% were seen once. The material sequenced was CD4+ or CD8+ T cells sorted from blood, taken in a trial of the OX40 agonist ivuxolimab. All receptors come from an adult with an advanced solid tumor such as melanoma, head and neck, liver or kidney cancer. CDR3s include the opening cysteine and the closing phenylalanine or tryptophan. Fields, in order: D gene, J gene, CDR3 length, clone size, V gene, CDR3 DNA, CDR3 protein. A D gene is named only where the DNA matches it firmly. Size values are once, few and many counts, or a class for expanded clones, and some rows have none.

>TRBD1|TRBJ1-4|16|-|TRBV13
TGTGCCAGCAGCTCAAATAGACAGGGGAGGGGTGAAAAACTGTTTTTT
CASSSNRQGRGEKLFF
>-|TRBJ2-7|13|-|TRBV7-8
TGTGCCAGCGCCGGACGCAGCTACTACGAGCAGTACTTC
CASAGRSYYEQYF
>-|TRBJ2-1|15|-|TRBV10-3
TGTGCCATCAGTGAGTCCGGGGCCTCTTACAATGAGCAGTTCTTC
CAISESGASYNEQFF
>TRBD1|TRBJ1-1|11|-|TRBV10-3
TGTGCCACCCAGGGGGCCACTGAAGCTTTCTTT
CATQGATEAFF
>TRBD2|TRBJ2-5|14|-|TRBV11-2
TGTGCCAGCAGCTCTAGCGGACGACAAGAGACCCAGTACTTC
CASSSSGRQETQYF
>TRBD1|TRBJ2-5|15|-|TRBV5-1
TGCGCCAGCACCTCAGGGGGTGGGTCTCAAGAGACCCAGTACTTC
CASTSGGGSQETQYF
>-|TRBJ2-5|14|-|TRBV18
TGTGCCAGCTCACCAGGGGGCCACCAAGAGACCCAGTACTTC
CASSPGGHQETQYF
>-|TRBJ1-6|16|-|TRBV5-1
TGCGCCAGCAGCTTGGGTCAGGGGAAGCGAGGCTCACCCCTCCACTTT
CASSLGQGKRGSPLHF
>-|TRBJ2-7|13|-|TRBV10-2
TGCGCCAGCAGTGACCCAGCAACCTACGAGCAGTACTTC
CASSDPATYEQYF
>TRBD1|TRBJ2-7|14|few|TRBV5-1
TGCGCCAGCAGCTTGGGCCCAGGGGGTGGCGAGCAGTACTTC
CASSLGPGGGEQYF
>TRBD2|TRBJ2-1|13|-|TRBV6-5
TGTGCCAGCAAAGCGGGAGTCTACAATGAGCAGTTCTTC
CASKAGVYNEQFF
>-|TRBJ1-5|14|-|TRBV5-1
TGCGCCAGCAGCTTGGGTTATGGCAATCAGCCCCAGCATTTT
CASSLGYGNQPQHF
>TRBD1|TRBJ1-1|15|-|TRBV25-1
TGTGCCAGCAGTCCCGGGACAGGGAGAAACACTGAAGCTTTCTTT
CASSPGTGRNTEAFF
>-|TRBJ2-1|14|-|TRBV5-4
TGTGCCAGCAGCTTGGGGGGACTGGGTAATGAGCAGTTCTTC
CASSLGGLGNEQFF
>-|TRBJ1-1|12|few|TRBV30
TGTGCCTGGAGAGGGGGGAACACTGAAGCTTTCTTT
CAWRGGNTEAFF
>TRBD2|TRBJ2-1|16|-|TRBV5-1
TGCGCCAGCAGCACAGGACTAGCGGGAGTCCTCGATGAGCAGTTCTTC
CASSTGLAGVLDEQFF
>-|TRBJ2-1|11|-|TRBV20-1
TGCAGTGCTAGAGATGGTACTAGTCAGTTCTTC
CSARDGTSQFF
>TRBD2|TRBJ2-3|13|-|TRBV6-1
TGTGCCAGCAGTGCGACTAGCGGGTACACGGAGTATTTT
CASSATSGYTEYF
>-|TRBJ2-3|15|-|TRBV11-3
TGTGCCAGCAGCTTAAACAGGATCAGCACAGATACGCAGTATTTT
CASSLNRISTDTQYF
>-|TRBJ2-2|14|-|TRBV6-5
TGTGCCAGCAGTTACTCCTTTGACACCGGGGAGCTGTTTTTT
CASSYSFDTGELFF
>-|TRBJ2-7|14|few|TRBV4-1
TGCGCCAGCAGCCCCGTGGGTCCTCCATACGAGCAGTACTTC
CASSPVGPPYEQYF
>-|TRBJ1-4|15|-|TRBV7-3
TGTGCCAGCAGCTCCTCGATGACCTTCGGGGGAAAACTGTTTTTT
CASSSSMTFGGKLFF
>TRBD1|TRBJ1-2|14|-|TRBV7-2
TGTGCCAGCAGCTTAGACTGGGACAGAGGGGGCTACACCTTC
CASSLDWDRGGYTF
>TRBD1|TRBJ1-1|14|few|TRBV11-2
TGTGCCAGCAGCTTAACTGGACAGGCCCTGAGGACTTTCTTT
CASSLTGQALRTFF
>-|TRBJ2-7|15|-|TRBV2
TGTGCCAGCAGTGTGGGCCCGAGGGCCCTATACGAGCAGTACTTC
CASSVGPRALYEQYF
>-|TRBJ2-1|15|-|TRBV4-1
TGCGCCAGCAGCCAAGCCCCGGGGGTTTACAATGAGCAGTTCTTC
CASSQAPGVYNEQFF
>TRBD2|TRBJ2-1|14|-|TRBV7-3
TGTGCCAGCAGCTCCGCTGGCGGGAGGAATGAGCAGTTCTTC
CASSSAGGRNEQFF
>TRBD1|TRBJ1-3|13|-|TRBV6-1
TGTGCCAGCAGTAGGGGGCACGGAAACACCATATATTTT
CASSRGHGNTIYF
>TRBD2|TRBJ2-7|15|-|TRBV6-5
TGTGCCAGCAGACCCGGGACTAGCGGGAGTGACGAGCAGTACTTC
CASRPGTSGSDEQYF
>-|TRBJ2-3|12|-|TRBV14
TGTGCCAGCAGCCAGGGGCCCAATACGCAGTATTTT
CASSQGPNTQYF
>-|TRBJ1-4|14|-|TRBV28
TGTGCCAGCAGGACCGGGTGGCCGCAGGAAAAACTGTTTTTT
CASRTGWPQEKLFF
>-|TRBJ1-2|12|-|TRBV2
TGTGCCAGCAGTGGAGAGGGGGGTGGCTACACCTTC
CASSGEGGGYTF
>-|TRBJ2-7|14|-|TRBV5-4
TGTGCCAGCAGCTTGGGATCCTATCCGGGGGAGCAGTACTTC
CASSLGSYPGEQYF
>-|TRBJ2-7|13|-|TRBV30
TGTGCCTGGAGTGGCCTAGGGTTTTACGAGCAGTACTTC
CAWSGLGFYEQYF
>-|TRBJ2-2|11|-|TRBV6-5
TGTGCCAGCAGACGAACCGGGGAGCTGTTTTTT
CASRRTGELFF
>-|TRBJ2-5|15|few|TRBV18
TGTGCCAGCTCGCTCCTTTTGTTGGGACAAGAGACCCAGTACTTC
CASSLLLLGQETQYF
>-|TRBJ2-1|16|few|TRBV28
TGTGCCAGCATCGAGGCCGGGGTCCGCTCCTACAATGAGCAGTTCTTC
CASIEAGVRSYNEQFF
>TRBD1|TRBJ1-2|13|-|TRBV13
TGTGCCAGCAGCTTAGGACAGGGGGCTATCTACACCTTC
CASSLGQGAIYTF
>-|TRBJ2-5|13|once|TRBV7-3
TGTGCCAGCAGCTTAGGAGGGGGAGAGACCCAGTACTTC
CASSLGGGETQYF
>-|TRBJ1-5|13|-|TRBV5-5
TGTGCCAGCAGGAAGACAGTCGATCAGCCCCAGCATTTT
CASRKTVDQPQHF